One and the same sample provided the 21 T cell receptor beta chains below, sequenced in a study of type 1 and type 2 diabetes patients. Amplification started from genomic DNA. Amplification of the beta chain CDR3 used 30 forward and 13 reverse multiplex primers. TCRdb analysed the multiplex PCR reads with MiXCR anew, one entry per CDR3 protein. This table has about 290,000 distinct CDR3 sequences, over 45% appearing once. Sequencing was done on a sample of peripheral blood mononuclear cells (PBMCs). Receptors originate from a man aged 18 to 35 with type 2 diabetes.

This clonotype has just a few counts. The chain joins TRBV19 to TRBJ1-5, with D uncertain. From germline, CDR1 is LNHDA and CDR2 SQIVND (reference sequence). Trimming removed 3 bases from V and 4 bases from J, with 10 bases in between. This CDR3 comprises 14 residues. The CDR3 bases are TGTGCCAGTAGTATCCCGAGACCTAATCAGCCCCAGCATTTT. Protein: CASSIPRPNQPQHF.

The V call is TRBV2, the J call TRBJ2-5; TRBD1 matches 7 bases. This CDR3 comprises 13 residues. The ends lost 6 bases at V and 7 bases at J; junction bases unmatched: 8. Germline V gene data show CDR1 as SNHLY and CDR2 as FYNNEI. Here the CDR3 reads CASRPTGVGTQYF. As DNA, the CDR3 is TGTGCCAGCAGACCCACAGGGGTCGGGACCCAGTACTTC.

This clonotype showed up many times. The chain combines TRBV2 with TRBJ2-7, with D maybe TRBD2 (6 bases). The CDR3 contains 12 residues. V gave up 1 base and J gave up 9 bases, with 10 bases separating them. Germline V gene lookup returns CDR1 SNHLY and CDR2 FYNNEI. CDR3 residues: CASSEVQEGQYF. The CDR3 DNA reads TGTGCCAGCAGTGAAGTTCAGGAGGGGCAGTACTTC.

This CDR3 is CASSTLRDRNTGELFF. For the CDR3, the DNA is TGTGCCAGTAGTACCCTCCGGGACAGAAACACCGGGGAGCTGTTTTTT. The chain links TRBV19 to TRBJ2-2; 7 bases line up with TRBD1. This CDR3 has 16 amino acids. Looked up from germline, CDR1 is LNHDA and CDR2 is SQIVND (reference sequence). The junction had 7 bases not matched to a gene; V was cut back by 4 bases and J by 2 bases.

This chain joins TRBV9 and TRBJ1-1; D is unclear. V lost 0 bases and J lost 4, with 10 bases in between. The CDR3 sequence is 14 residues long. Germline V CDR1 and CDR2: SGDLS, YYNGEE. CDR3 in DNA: TGTGCCAGCAGCGTAGAGGGAGCGAGCACTGAAGCTTTCTTT. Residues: CASSVEGASTEAFF.

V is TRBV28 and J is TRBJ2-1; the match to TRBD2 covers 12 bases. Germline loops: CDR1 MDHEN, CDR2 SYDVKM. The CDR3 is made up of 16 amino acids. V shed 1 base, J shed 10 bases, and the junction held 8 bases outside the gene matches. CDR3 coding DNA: TGTGCCAGCAGTTTATACCGGCTAGCGGGAGGGAAGGAGCAGTTCTTC. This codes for CASSLYRLAGGKEQFF. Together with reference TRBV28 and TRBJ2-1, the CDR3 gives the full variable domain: DVKVTQSSRYLVKRTGEKVFLECVQDMDHENMFWYRQDPGLGLRLIYFSYDVKMKEKGDIPEGYSVSREKKERFSLILESASTNQTSMYLCASSLYRLAGGKEQFFGPGTRLTVL.

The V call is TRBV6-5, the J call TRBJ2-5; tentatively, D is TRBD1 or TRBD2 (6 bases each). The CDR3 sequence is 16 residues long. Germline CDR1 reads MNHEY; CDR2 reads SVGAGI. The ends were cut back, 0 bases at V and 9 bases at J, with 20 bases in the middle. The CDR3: CASSYSKGGGLEAQYF. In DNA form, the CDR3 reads TGTGCCAGCAGTTACTCAAAAGGAGGGGGGCTTGAAGCCCAGTACTTC.

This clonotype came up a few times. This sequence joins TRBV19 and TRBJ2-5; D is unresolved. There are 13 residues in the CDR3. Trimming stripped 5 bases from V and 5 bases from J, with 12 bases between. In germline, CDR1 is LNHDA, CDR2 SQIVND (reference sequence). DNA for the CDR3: TGTGCCAGTAGTCTCAGACCTGGGGAGACCCAGTACTTC. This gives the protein CASSLRPGETQYF.

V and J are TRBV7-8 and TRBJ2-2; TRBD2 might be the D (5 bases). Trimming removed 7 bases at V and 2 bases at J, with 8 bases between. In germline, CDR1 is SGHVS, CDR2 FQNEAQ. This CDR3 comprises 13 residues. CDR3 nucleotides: TGTGCCAGCATAGGGAGAAACACCGGGGAGCTGTTTTTT. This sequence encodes CASIGRNTGELFF.

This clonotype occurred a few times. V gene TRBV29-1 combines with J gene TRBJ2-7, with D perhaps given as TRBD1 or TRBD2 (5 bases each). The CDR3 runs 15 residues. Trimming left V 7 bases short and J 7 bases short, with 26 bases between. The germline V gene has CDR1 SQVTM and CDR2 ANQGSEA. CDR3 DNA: TGCAGCGCCGAGGGGTCTGTGGGTCGAACCGGGGAGCAGTACTTC. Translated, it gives CSAEGSVGRTGEQYF.

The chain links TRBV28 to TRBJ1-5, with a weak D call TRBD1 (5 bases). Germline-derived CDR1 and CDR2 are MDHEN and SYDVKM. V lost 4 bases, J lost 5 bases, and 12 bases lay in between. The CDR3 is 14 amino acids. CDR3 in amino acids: CASSSTPGDQPQHF. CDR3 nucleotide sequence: TGTGCCAGCAGTTCTACACCGGGGGATCAGCCCCAGCATTTT.

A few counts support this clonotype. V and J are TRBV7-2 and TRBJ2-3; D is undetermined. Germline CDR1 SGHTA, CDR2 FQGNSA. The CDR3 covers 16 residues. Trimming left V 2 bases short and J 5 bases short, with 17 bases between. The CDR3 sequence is CASSLPLGTVQDTQYF. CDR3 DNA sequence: TGTGCCAGCAGCTTACCCCTCGGTACGGTACAAGATACGCAGTATTTT.

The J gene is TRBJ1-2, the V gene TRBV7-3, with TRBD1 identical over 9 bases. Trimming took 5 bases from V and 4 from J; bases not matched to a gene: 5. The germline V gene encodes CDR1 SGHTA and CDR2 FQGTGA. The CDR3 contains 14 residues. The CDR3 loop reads CASSRDRDGYGYTF. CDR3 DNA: TGTGCCAGCAGCAGGGACAGGGACGGCTATGGCTACACCTTC.

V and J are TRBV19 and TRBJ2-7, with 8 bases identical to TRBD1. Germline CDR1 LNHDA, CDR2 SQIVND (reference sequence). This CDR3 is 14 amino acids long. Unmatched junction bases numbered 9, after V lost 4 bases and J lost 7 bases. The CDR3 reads CASSTGQGVGEQYF. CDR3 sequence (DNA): TGTGCCAGTAGTACCGGACAGGGTGTAGGGGAGCAGTACTTC.

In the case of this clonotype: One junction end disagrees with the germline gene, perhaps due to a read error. The CDR3 reads CASSQEGGTYTRTF. The CDR3 bases are TGCGCCAGCAGCCAAGAGGGGGGGACCTACACGCGTACATTC. V usage is TRBV4-3 and J usage is TRBJ2-5; 7 bases fit TRBD2. The germline CDR1 and CDR2 sequences are LGHNA and YSLEER. The CDR3 length is 14 residues.

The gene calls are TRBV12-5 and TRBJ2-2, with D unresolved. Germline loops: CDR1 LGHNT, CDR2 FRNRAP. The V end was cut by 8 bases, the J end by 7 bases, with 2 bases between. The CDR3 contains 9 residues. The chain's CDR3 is CASFGELFF. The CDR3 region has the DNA TGTGCTAGTTTCGGGGAGCTGTTTTTT.

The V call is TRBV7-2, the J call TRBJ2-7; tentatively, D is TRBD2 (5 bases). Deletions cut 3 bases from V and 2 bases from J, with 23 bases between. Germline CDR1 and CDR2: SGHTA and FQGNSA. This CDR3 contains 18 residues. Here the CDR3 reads CASSFTLGVGKGTYEQYF. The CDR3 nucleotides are TGTGCCAGCAGCTTCACCCTCGGGGTAGGGAAGGGAACCTACGAGCAGTACTTC.

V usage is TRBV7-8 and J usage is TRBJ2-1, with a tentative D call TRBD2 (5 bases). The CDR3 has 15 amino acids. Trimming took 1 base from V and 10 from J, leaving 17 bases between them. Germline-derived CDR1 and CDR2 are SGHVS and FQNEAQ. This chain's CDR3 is CASSLVARGPREQFF. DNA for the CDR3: TGTGCCAGCAGCTTAGTGGCTCGAGGGCCAAGGGAGCAGTTCTTC. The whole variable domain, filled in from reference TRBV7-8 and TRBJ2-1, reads GAGVSQSPRYKVAKRGQDVALRCDPISGHVSLFWYQQALGQGPEFLTYFQNEAQLDKSGLPSDRFFAERPEGSVSTLKIQRTQQEDSAVYLCASSLVARGPREQFFGPGTRLTVL.

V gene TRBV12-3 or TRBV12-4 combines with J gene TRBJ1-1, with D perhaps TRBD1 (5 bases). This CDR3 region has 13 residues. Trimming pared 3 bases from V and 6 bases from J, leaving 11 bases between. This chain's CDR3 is CASSLGGISEAFF. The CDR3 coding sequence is TGTGCCAGCAGTTTGGGGGGGATATCTGAAGCTTTCTTT.

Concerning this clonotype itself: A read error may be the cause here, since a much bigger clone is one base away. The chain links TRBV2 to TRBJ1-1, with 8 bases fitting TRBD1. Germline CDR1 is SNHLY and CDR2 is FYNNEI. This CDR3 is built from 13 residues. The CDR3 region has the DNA TGTGCCAGCAGGGACAGGGAGAGGACTGAAGTTTTCTTT. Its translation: CASRDRERTEVFF. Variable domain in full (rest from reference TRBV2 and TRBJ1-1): EPEVTQTPSHQVTQMGQEVILRCVPISNHLYFYWYRQILGQKVEFLVSFYNNEISEKSEIFDDQFSVERPDGSNFTLKIRSTKLEDSAMYFCASRDRERTEVFFGQGTRLTVV.

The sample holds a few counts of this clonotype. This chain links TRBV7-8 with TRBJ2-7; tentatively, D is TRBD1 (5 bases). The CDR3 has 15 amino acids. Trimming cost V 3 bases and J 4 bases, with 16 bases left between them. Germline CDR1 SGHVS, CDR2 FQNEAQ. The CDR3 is CASSLGTGAAYEQYF. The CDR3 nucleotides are TGTGCCAGCAGCTTGGGAACAGGTGCGGCGTACGAGCAGTACTTC. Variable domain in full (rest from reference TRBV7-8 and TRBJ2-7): GAGVSQSPRYKVAKRGQDVALRCDPISGHVSLFWYQQALGQGPEFLTYFQNEAQLDKSGLPSDRFFAERPEGSVSTLKIQRTQQEDSAVYLCASSLGTGAAYEQYFGPGTRLTVT.